This T cell receptor beta chain was sequenced in a study of blood T cell repertoires in COVID-19. In the study overall: Nucleic acid was either cDNA or gDNA, and it came from T cells, B-cell-depleted T cells, or PBMCs.

The repertoire was sequenced with immunoSEQ multiplex PCR; TCRdb's copy has only in-frame clones and lacks some. The profile shows about 64,000 clones, 75% to 85% of them singletons. V lost 5 bases, J lost 4 bases, and 11 bases lay in between. CDR1 and CDR2 (germline): LGHDT, YNNKEL (reference sequence). This CDR3 is built from 14 residues. The rearrangement joins TRBV3-1 (or the pseudogene TRBV3-2) to TRBJ1-4; unclear D gene. Specimen: peripheral blood. This TCR was recovered from a human donor in a cohort sampled during active COVID-19. The CDR3 protein is CASSNRQNNEKLFF. DNA of the CDR3: TGTGCCAGCAGCAATCGCCAGAATAATGAAAAACTGTTTTTT.